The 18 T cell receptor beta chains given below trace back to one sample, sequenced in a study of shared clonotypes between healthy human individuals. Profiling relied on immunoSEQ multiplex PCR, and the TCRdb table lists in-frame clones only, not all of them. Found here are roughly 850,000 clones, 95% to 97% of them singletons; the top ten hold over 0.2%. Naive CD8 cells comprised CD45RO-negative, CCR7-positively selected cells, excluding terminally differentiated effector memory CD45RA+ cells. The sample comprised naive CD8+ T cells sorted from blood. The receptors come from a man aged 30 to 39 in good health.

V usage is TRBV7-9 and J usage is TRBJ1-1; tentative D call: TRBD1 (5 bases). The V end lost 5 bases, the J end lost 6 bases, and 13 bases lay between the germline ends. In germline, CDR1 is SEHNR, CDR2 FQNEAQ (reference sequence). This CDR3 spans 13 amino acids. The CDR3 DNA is TGTGCCAGCAGCGGGCAGGGTTATGCTGAAGCTTTCTTT. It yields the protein CASSGQGYAEAFF.

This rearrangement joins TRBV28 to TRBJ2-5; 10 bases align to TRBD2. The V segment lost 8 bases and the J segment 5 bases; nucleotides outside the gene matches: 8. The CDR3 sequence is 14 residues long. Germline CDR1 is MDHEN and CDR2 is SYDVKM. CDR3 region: CASVPLAGVETQYF. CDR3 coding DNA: TGTGCCAGCGTACCCCTAGCGGGAGTGGAGACCCAGTACTTC.

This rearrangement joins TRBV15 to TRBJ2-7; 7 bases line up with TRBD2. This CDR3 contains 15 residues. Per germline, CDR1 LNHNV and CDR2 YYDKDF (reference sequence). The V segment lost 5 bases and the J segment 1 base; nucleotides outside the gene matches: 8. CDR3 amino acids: CATSELGGGSYEQYF. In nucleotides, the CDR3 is TGTGCCACCAGCGAATTGGGGGGGGGATCCTACGAGCAGTACTTC.

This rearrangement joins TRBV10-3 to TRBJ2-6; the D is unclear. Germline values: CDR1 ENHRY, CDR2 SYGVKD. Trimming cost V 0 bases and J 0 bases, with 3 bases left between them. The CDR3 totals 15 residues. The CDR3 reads CAISESGSGANVLTF. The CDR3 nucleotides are TGTGCCATCAGTGAGTCGGGCTCTGGGGCCAACGTCCTGACTTTC.

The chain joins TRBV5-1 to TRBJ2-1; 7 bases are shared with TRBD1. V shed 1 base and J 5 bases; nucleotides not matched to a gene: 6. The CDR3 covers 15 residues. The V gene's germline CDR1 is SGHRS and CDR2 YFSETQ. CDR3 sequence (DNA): TGCGCCAGCAGCTTGCGGCTTCAGGGGGACAATGAGCAGTTCTTC. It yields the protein CASSLRLQGDNEQFF.

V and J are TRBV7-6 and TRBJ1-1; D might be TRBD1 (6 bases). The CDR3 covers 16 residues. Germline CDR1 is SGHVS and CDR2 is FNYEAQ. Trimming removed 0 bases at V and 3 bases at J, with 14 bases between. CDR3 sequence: CASSLAVNRTDTEAFF. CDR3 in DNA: TGTGCCAGCAGCTTAGCTGTTAACAGGACAGACACTGAAGCTTTCTTT.

CDR3 residues: CASSLIRGLEQYF. The CDR3 coding sequence is TGTGCCAGCAGCTTAATAAGGGGCCTCGAGCAGTACTTC. The chain couples TRBV13 to TRBJ2-7, with D maybe TRBD1 (5 bases). CDR1 is PRHDT, CDR2 FYEKMQ, per germline (reference sequence). The CDR3 is 13 amino acids. Deletions cut 2 bases from V and 6 bases from J, with 11 bases between.

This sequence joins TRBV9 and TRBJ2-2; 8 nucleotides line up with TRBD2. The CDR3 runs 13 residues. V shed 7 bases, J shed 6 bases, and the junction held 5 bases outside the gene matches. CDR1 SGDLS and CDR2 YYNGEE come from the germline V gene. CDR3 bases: TGTGCCAGCGACGGCGGGAGGCCCGGGGAGCTGTTTTTT. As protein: CASDGGRPGELFF.

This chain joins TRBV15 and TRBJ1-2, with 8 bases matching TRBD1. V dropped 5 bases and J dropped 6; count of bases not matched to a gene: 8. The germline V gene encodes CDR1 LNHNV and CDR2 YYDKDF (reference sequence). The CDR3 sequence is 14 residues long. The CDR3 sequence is CATSPEPRGHGYTF. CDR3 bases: TGTGCCACCAGCCCAGAGCCCAGGGGGCATGGCTACACCTTC.

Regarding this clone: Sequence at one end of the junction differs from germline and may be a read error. CDR3 protein: CAMSEGGGTYGYTF. The CDR3, as DNA: TGTGCCATGAGTGAGGGTGGGGGTACCTATGGCTACACCTTC. This sequence joins TRBV10-3 and TRBJ1-2; TRBD1 might be the D (5 bases). CDR3 length equals 14 residues. Per the germline V gene, CDR1 is ENHRY and CDR2 is SYGVKD.

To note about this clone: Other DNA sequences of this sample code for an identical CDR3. The CDR3 region is CASSSRTSGYEQYF. The CDR3 region has the DNA TGTGCCAGCAGCTCAAGGACTAGCGGCTACGAGCAGTACTTC. The chain has TRBV7-9 and TRBJ2-7; 10 nucleotides align to TRBD2. The CDR3 runs to 14 residues. Germline-derived CDR1 and CDR2 are SEHNR and FQNEAQ (reference sequence). With 4 bases clipped from V and 3 bases from J, the junction kept 3 bases outside the gene matches.

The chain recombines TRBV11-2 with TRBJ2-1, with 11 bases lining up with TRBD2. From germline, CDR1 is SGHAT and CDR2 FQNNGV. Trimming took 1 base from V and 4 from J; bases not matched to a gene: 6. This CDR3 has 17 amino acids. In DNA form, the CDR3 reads TGTGCCAGCAGCTTAGTGCCCGGGACTAGCGGATACAATGAGCAGTTCTTC. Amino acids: CASSLVPGTSGYNEQFF.

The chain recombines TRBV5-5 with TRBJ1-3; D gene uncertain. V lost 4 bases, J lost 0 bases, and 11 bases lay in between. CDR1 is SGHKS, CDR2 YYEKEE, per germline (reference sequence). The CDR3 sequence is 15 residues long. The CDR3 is CASSPGRTSGNTIYF. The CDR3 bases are TGTGCCAGCAGCCCCGGACGGACCTCTGGAAACACCATATATTTT.

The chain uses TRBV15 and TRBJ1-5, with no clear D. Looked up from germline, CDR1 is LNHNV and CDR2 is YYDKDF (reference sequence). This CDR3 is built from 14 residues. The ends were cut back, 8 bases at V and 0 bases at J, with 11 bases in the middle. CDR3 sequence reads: CATAPGDSNQPQHF. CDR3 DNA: TGTGCCACCGCCCCGGGTGATAGCAATCAGCCCCAGCATTTT.

This chain's CDR3 is CATSTRTGNEQFF. CDR3 nucleotide sequence: TGTGCCACCAGCACAAGGACAGGGAATGAGCAGTTCTTC. V and J are TRBV15 and TRBJ2-1; 8 bases line up with TRBD1. This CDR3 is 13 amino acids long. V shed 4 bases and J 7 bases; nucleotides not matched to a gene: 3. The germline V gene encodes CDR1 LNHNV and CDR2 YYDKDF (reference sequence).

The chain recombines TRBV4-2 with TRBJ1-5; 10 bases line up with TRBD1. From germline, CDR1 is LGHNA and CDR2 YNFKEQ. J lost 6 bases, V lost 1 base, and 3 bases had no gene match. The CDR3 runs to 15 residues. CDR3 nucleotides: TGTGCCAGCAGCCAAGGACAGGGGGCGGGTCAGCCCCAGCATTTT. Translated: CASSQGQGAGQPQHF.

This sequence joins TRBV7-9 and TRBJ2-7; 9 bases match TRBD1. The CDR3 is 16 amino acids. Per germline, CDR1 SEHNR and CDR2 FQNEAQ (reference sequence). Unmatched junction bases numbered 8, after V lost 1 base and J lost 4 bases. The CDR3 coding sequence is TGTGCCAGCAGCTTAGTAGGACAGGGGCTTTCATACGAGCAGTACTTC. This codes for CASSLVGQGLSYEQYF. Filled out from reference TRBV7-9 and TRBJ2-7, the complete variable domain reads DTGVSQNPRHKITKRGQNVTFRCDPISEHNRLYWYRQTLGQGPEFLTYFQNEAQLEKSRLLSDRFSAERPKGSFSTLEIQRTEQGDSAMYLCASSLVGQGLSYEQYFGPGTRLTVT.

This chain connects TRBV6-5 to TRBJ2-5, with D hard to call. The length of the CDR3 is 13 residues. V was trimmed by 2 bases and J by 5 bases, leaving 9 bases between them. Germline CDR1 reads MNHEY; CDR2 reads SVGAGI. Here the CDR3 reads CASSYRADETQYF. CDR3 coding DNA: TGTGCCAGCAGTTACCGGGCAGACGAGACCCAGTACTTC.